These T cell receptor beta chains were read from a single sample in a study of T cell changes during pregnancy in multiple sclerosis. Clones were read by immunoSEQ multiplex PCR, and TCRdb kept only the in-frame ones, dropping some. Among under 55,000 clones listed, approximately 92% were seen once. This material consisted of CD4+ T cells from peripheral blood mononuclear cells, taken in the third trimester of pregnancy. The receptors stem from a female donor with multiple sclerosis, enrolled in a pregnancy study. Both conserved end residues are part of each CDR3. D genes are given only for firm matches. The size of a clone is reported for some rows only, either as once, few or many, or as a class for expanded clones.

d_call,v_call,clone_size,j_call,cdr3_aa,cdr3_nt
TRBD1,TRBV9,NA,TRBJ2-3,CASSGGQGGAGEDTQYF,TGTGCCAGCAGCGGGGGACAGGGAGGGGCTGGGGAAGATACGCAGTATTTT
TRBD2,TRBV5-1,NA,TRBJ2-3,CASTVGGGAADTQYF,TGCGCCAGCACGGTCGGCGGGGGGGCGGCAGATACGCAGTATTTT
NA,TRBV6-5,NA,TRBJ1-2,CASSYDIVVGGYTF,TGTGCCAGCAGTTACGACATCGTGGTGGGTGGCTACACCTTC
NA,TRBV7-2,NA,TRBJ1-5,CASSLDWGGSNQPQHF,TGTGCCAGCAGCTTAGACTGGGGAGGAAGCAATCAGCCCCAGCATTTT
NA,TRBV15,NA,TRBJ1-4,CATSRGQSATNEKLFF,TGTGCCACCAGCAGAGGACAGTCTGCAACTAATGAAAAACTGTTTTTT
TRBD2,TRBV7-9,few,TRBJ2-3,CASSLEAGGPSDTQYF,TGTGCCAGCAGCTTAGAGGCGGGGGGGCCCTCAGATACGCAGTATTTT
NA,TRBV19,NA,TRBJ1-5,CASRIGPTGFGSNQPQHF,TGTGCCAGTAGGATAGGCCCTACAGGTTTTGGTAGCAATCAGCCCCAGCATTTT
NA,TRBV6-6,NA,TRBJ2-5,CASSYSTLAGETQYF,TGTGCCAGCAGTTACTCGACCCTCGCGGGAGAGACCCAGTACTTC
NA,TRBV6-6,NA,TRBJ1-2,CASKIVRDTRYTF,TGTGCCAGCAAGATAGTCAGGGACACGCGCTACACCTTC
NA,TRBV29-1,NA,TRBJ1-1,CSVVRGNTEAFF,TGCAGCGTTGTGCGGGGGAACACTGAAGCTTTCTTT
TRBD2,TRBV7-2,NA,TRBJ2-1,CASSFLSGSNEQFF,TGTGCCAGCAGCTTCCTTAGCGGGAGCAATGAGCAGTTCTTC
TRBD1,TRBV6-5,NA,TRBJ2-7,CASRRTGRHEQYF,TGTGCCAGCAGAAGGACAGGGAGGCACGAGCAGTACTTC
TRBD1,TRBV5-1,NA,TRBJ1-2,CASSPDRVANYGYTF,TGCGCCAGCAGCCCGGACAGGGTAGCTAACTATGGCTACACCTTC
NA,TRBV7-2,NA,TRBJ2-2,CASSNRGGLPNTGELFF,TGTGCCAGCAGTAATAGGGGTGGACTACCCAACACCGGGGAGCTGTTTTTT
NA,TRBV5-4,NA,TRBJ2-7,CASSHPGSSYEQYF,TGTGCCAGCAGCCATCCGGGAAGCTCCTACGAGCAGTACTTC
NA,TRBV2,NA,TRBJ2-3,CASSEVGGPAQYF,TGTGCCAGCAGTGAAGTGGGGGGGCCAGCGCAGTATTTT
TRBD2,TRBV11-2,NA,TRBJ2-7,CASSQTSGVGYEQYF,TGTGCCAGCAGCCAAACAAGCGGGGTGGGGTACGAGCAGTACTTC
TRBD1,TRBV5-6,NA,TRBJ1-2,CASRRTGADYGYTF,TGTGCCAGCAGGAGAACAGGGGCGGACTATGGCTACACCTTC
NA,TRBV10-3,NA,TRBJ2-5,CAIGTVQETQYF,TGTGCCATCGGGACTGTCCAAGAGACCCAGTACTTC
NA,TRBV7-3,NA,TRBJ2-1,CASSWQRGSNEQFF,TGTGCCAGCAGCTGGCAAAGGGGGAGCAATGAGCAGTTCTTC
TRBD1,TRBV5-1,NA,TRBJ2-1,CASAGQGVNSEQFF,TGCGCCAGCGCAGGACAGGGGGTGAACAGTGAGCAGTTCTTC
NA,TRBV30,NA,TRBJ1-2,CAWSAGGYGYTF,TGTGCCTGGAGTGCGGGGGGGTATGGCTACACCTTC
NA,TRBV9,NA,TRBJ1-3,CASSARGSGNTIYF,TGTGCCAGCAGCGCCAGGGGATCTGGAAACACCATATATTTT
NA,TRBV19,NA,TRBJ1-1,CATWDFSMNTEAFF,TGTGCCACCTGGGACTTCTCAATGAACACTGAAGCTTTCTTT
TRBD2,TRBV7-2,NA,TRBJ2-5,CASSLSGGGARETQYF,TGTGCCAGCAGCTTATCGGGCGGGGGGGCGAGAGAGACCCAGTACTTC
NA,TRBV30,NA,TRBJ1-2,CAWTLGTDNYGYTF,TGTGCCTGGACCCTCGGGACTGACAACTATGGCTACACCTTC
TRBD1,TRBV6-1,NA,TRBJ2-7,CASSHRGQGVDEQYF,TGTGCCAGCAGTCATAGGGGACAGGGGGTCGACGAGCAGTACTTC
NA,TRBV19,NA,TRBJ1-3,CASSLQANSGNTIYF,TGTGCCAGTAGTCTTCAGGCTAACTCTGGAAACACCATATATTTT
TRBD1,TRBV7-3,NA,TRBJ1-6,CASSLMGTGGNSPLHF,TGTGCCAGCAGCTTAATGGGGACAGGGGGTAATTCACCCCTCCACTTT
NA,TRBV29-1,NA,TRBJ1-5,CSVGAGATNQPQHF,TGCAGCGTTGGCGCAGGGGCTACCAATCAGCCCCAGCATTTT
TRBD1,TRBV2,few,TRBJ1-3,CASSRDRGDTIYF,TGTGCCAGCAGTCGGGACAGGGGCGACACCATATATTTT
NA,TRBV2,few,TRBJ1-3,CASSAGSGNTIYF,TGTGCCAGCAGTGCCGGCTCTGGAAACACCATATATTTT
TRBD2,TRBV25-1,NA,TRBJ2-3,CASSEPSGGNTQYF,TGTGCCAGCAGTGAGCCTAGCGGGGGAAATACGCAGTATTTT
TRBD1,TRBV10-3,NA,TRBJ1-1,CAIRARGRAEAFF,TGTGCCATCAGAGCAAGGGGGCGGGCTGAAGCTTTCTTT
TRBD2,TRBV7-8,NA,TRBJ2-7,CASSLDASGRVLEQYF,TGTGCCAGCAGCTTAGACGCGTCGGGGAGGGTATTGGAGCAGTACTTC
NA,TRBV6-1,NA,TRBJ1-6,CASFFPRAGDSPLHF,TGTGCCAGCTTTTTCCCCCGGGCGGGTGATTCACCCCTCCACTTT
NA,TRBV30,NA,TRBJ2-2,CAWGRWEAGELFF,TGTGCCTGGGGCCGGTGGGAGGCCGGGGAGCTGTTTTTT
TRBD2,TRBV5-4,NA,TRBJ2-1,CASSQTGLALDEQFF,TGTGCCAGCAGCCAAACGGGACTAGCGTTGGATGAGCAGTTCTTC
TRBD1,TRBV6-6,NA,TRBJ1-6,CASSSTGTVSSPLHF,TGTGCCAGCAGTTCCACCGGGACAGTTTCTTCACCCCTCCACTTT
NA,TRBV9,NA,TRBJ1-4,CASSVGGRGPLLFF,TGTGCCAGCAGCGTAGGAGGTCGCGGTCCTTTACTGTTTTTT
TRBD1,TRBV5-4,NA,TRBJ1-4,CASSSRQGVAKLFF,TGTGCCAGCAGCTCCAGACAGGGGGTAGCGAAACTGTTTTTT
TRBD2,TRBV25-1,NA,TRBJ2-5,CASSSTLPGGRETQYF,TGTGCCAGCAGTTCCACCTTACCGGGGGGTCGGGAGACCCAGTACTTC
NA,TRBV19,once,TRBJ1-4,CASSIGGLGEKLFF,TGTGCCAGTAGTATCGGGGGGCTTGGTGAAAAACTGTTTTTT
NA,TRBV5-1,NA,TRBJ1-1,CASSLGQVEAFF,TGCGCCAGCAGCTTGGGGCAGGTTGAAGCTTTCTTT
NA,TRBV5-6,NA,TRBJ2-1,CASSPETGRPNNEQFF,TGTGCCAGCAGCCCGGAGACAGGGAGGCCCAACAATGAGCAGTTCTTC
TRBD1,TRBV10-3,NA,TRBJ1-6,CAISDPGGAAYNSPLHF,TGTGCCATCAGTGATCCAGGGGGCGCCGCGTATAATTCACCCCTCCACTTT
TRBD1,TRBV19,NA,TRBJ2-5,CASRSGTGSGTQYF,TGTGCCAGTAGGTCCGGGACAGGTTCGGGGACCCAGTACTTC
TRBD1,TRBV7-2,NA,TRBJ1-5,CASSSRAGQGVNQPQHF,TGTGCCAGCAGCTCCCGGGCGGGACAGGGCGTGAATCAGCCCCAGCATTTT
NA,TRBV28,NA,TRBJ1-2,CASSFFYGYTF,TGTGCCAGCAGTTTCTTTTATGGCTACACCTTC
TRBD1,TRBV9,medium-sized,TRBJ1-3,CASSVTGGLGNTIYF,TGTGCCAGCAGCGTAACAGGGGGCTTAGGAAACACCATATATTTT
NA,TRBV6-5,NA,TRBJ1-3,CASSYTGTTGNTIYF,TGTGCCAGCAGTTACACCGGGACAACTGGAAACACCATATATTTT
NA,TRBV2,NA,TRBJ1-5,CASSREGNQPQHF,TGTGCCAGCAGTCGGGAGGGGAATCAGCCCCAGCATTTT
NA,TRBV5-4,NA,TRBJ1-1,CASSLAQGGIDEAFF,TGTGCCAGCAGCTTGGCACAGGGAGGGATTGATGAAGCTTTCTTT